This T cell receptor (beta chain) comes out of a study of T cell responses to AZD1222 COVID-19 vaccine. General study results and limits: White British donors predominated, females outnumbered males, and clonal diversity was possibly underestimated. Repertoire sampling was restricted to post-peak T cell response timepoints.

To note about this clone: Antigen: not known.

Looked up from germline, CDR1 is MDHEN and CDR2 is SYDVKM. The ends were cut back, 3 bases at V and 1 base at J, with 9 bases in the middle. The CDR3 loop spans 14 amino acids. Clones were sequenced by immunoSEQ multiplex PCR, and TCRdb holds only the in-frame ones, with some missing. This sample yields about 88,000 clones, of which about 90% are seen a single time; approximately 5.2% belongs to the top ten. The TCR sequence derives from an adult in good health. The chain is built from TRBV28 and TRBJ1-1; D call uncertain. Specimen: peripheral blood, collected on day 0 of MenACWY control vaccination. CDR3 nucleotides: TGTGCCAGCAGTTTGCCAGGTGAGAACACTGAAGCTTTCTTT. Its protein product is CASSLPGENTEAFF.